This entry features one T cell receptor (beta chain) sequence. Its antigen is not identified. The data originate from a study of cytomegalovirus exposure and HLA in healthy donors. With 60 Vbeta and 13 Jbeta primers, the PCR was carried out. Some clones are missing from TCRdb's copy, which holds only in-frame ones; the method was immunoSEQ multiplex PCR. The sample shows about 200,000 clones, 76% of them seen only once. V lost 8 bases to trimming and J lost 5 bases; unmatched junction nucleotides: 12. The CDR3 extends over 15 amino acids. CDR1 is MGHRA and CDR2 is YSYEKL in the germline V gene. Study results and caveats: Being productive about 87% or about 30% of the time was typical of most TCR beta V segments in an earlier analysis. On later analysis, the bulk of CMV-associated TCR beta chains appeared to be HLA-restricted. Cytomegalovirus association was listed for under 200 TCR beta chains.

Sequencing was done on a sample of PBMCs. The chain combines TRBV4-1 with TRBJ2-5; 9 bases agree with TRBD2. The sequence was obtained from a man between 18 and 29 years old in good health and CMV-seronegative. CDR3: CASGKTGLAVETQYF. The CDR3 DNA follows: TGCGCCAGCGGAAAGACGGGACTAGCTGTGGAGACCCAGTACTTC.